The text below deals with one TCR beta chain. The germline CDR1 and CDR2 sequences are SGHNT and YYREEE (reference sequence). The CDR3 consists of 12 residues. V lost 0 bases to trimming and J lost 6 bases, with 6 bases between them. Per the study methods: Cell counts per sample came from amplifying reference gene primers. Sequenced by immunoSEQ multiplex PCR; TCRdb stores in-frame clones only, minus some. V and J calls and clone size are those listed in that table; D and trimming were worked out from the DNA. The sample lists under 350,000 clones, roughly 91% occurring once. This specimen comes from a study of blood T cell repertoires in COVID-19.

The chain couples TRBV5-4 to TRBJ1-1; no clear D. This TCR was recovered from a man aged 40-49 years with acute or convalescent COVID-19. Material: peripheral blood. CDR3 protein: CASSLVEAEAFF. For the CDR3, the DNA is TGTGCCAGCAGCTTGGTAGAAGCTGAAGCTTTCTTT.